These 10 T cell receptor beta chains were sequenced from one sample in a study of spatial heterogeneity in lung cancer (dated by TCRdb to between 2019 and 2020). Library preparation used 5' RACE. TCRdb lists the instrument as NextSeq 500. The public reads were quality trimmed at Q25 with fastp and then assembled into clones with MiXCR by TCRdb, keeping productive beta chains. A single entry per CDR3 protein holds the most common genes and DNA from its merged rows. The sample has over 85,000 distinct CDR3 sequences on record, roughly a fifth of them singletons. Together, the top ten hold around a fifth of the sample. Explained via the paper, the time point label denotes: blood at routine non-recurrence follow-up after resection. This specimen consisted of PBMCs, obtained at follow-up. Every receptor here comes from a male donor with early-stage non-small cell lung cancer.

The chain carries TRBV6-1 and TRBJ2-2; tentatively, D is TRBD1 (5 bases). The germline V gene has CDR1 MNHNS and CDR2 SASEGT. The CDR3 runs to 15 residues. The germline V and J ends were trimmed by 6 bases and 3 bases, with 14 bases remaining between them. Written as DNA, the CDR3 is TGTGCCAGCAGGGCAGACAGAACTTACACCGGGGAGCTGTTTTTT. Protein: CASRADRTYTGELFF.

With regard to this clonotype: A much larger clone is a single base away; this may be a read error. The rearrangement joins TRBV7-9 to TRBJ1-5, with TRBD1 matching over 7 bases. Per the germline V gene, CDR1 is SEHNR and CDR2 is FQNEAQ (reference sequence). V was clipped by 5 bases and J by 0 bases; unmatched bases: 4. This CDR3 is 15 amino acids long. CDR3 sequence (DNA): TGTGCCAGCAGCCAGGGACAGAGTAGCAATCAGCCCCAGCATTTT. This encodes CASSQGQSSNQPQHF.

The V and J genes are TRBV7-2 and TRBJ2-3; D not resolved. Trimming took 2 bases from V and 3 from J, leaving 3 bases between them. From germline, CDR1 is SGHTA and CDR2 FQGNSA. CDR3 length: 12 amino acids. The CDR3 nucleotides read TGTGCCAGCAGCTTATTGACAGATACGCAGTATTTT. Translation gives CASSLLTDTQYF.

The rearrangement links TRBV29-1 to TRBJ2-3; 12 bases are shared with TRBD1. Unmatched junction bases numbered 9, after V lost 3 bases and J lost 2 bases. CDR1 and CDR2 (germline): SQVTM, ANQGSEA. The CDR3 is 17 amino acids. The CDR3 coding sequence is TGCAGCGTTGACGCCCCGAGGGGACAGGGGGCCACAGATACGCAGTATTTT. Protein product: CSVDAPRGQGATDTQYF.

This clonotype was counted only a few times. J is TRBJ1-2 and V is TRBV20-1, with D possibly matching TRBD1 (5 bases). V was pared by 1 base and J by 4 bases, with 13 bases between. This CDR3 region has 14 residues. Germline V gives CDR1 DFQATT, CDR2 SNEGSKA (reference sequence). The CDR3 DNA reads TGCAGTGCTAGAGCCCCGGGGCGGACCTATGGCTACACCTTC. Its protein product is CSARAPGRTYGYTF.

The J gene is TRBJ1-4, the V gene TRBV7-2; no clear D. Per germline, CDR1 SGHTA and CDR2 FQGNSA. The CDR3 runs 15 residues. Trimming removed 5 bases at V and 7 bases at J, with 17 bases between. DNA for the CDR3: TGTGCCAGCAGCATCTTCCCACCCCCGGGTGAAAAACTGTTTTTT. Translated, it gives CASSIFPPPGEKLFF.

This clonotype was seen only a few times. The chain combines TRBV27 with TRBJ2-3; D perhaps matches TRBD2 (5 bases). CDR1 and CDR2 (germline): MNHEY, SMNVEV (reference sequence). Trimming left V 3 bases short and J 0 bases short, with 7 bases between. The CDR3 sequence is 14 residues long. The CDR3 sequence: CASSFSESTDTQYF. For the CDR3, the DNA is TGTGCCAGCAGTTTTAGCGAGAGCACAGATACGCAGTATTTT.

The table lists this clonotype with a few counts. The V call is TRBV5-1, the J call TRBJ2-1; a possible D gene is TRBD2 (6 bases). This CDR3 is built from 12 residues. Germline V gives CDR1 SGHRS, CDR2 YFSETQ. Trimming removed 4 bases from V and 8 bases from J, with 10 bases in between. The CDR3 region has the DNA TGCGCCAGCAGCGCGGAGGGCCATGAGCAGTTCTTC. This codes for CASSAEGHEQFF.

V is TRBV6-5 and J is TRBJ2-1, with 7 bases that match TRBD1. Trimming at V came to 6 bases and at J to 6 bases, leaving 8 bases not matched to a gene. The CDR3 length is 14 residues. CDR1 and CDR2 from the germline V gene are MNHEY and SVGAGI. For the CDR3, the DNA is TGTGCCAGCAGGGGAACAGGGGCCACCAATGAGCAGTTCTTC. It codes for CASRGTGATNEQFF.

This clonotype was seen a few times. The chain is built from TRBV9 and TRBJ2-2, with D perhaps matching TRBD1 (6 bases). Germline-derived CDR1 and CDR2 are SGDLS and YYNGEE. The V end lost 3 bases, the J end lost 4 bases, and 16 bases lay between the germline ends. This CDR3 comprises 16 residues. The CDR3 sequence: CASSAGTSRGTGELFF. For the CDR3, the DNA is TGTGCCAGCAGCGCTGGGACATCTCGAGGCACCGGGGAGCTGTTTTTT.